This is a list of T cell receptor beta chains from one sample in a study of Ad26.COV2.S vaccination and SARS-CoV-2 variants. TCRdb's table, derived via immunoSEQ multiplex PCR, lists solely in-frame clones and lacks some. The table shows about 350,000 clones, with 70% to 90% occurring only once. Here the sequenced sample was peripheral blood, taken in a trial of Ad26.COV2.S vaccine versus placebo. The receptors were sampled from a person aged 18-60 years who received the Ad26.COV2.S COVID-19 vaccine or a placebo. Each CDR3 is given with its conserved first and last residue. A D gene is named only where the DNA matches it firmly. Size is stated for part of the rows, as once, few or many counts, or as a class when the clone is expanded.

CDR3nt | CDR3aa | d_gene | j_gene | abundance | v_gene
TGCGCCAGCAGCCCAACAACAGGGGACTCTGGAAACACCATATATTTT | CASSPTTGDSGNTIYF | TRBD1 | TRBJ1-3 | NA | TRBV4-3
TGTGCCAGCAGCTTGCAGGGACCCATCCGCTCTGGAAACACCATATATTTT | CASSLQGPIRSGNTIYF | NA | TRBJ1-3 | NA | TRBV5-5
TGTGCCATCAGTGAGTCAGGGTTGAACACTGAAGCTTTCTTT | CAISESGLNTEAFF | NA | TRBJ1-1 | NA | TRBV10-3
TGTGCCAGCGGGGGCCGGTCTGGAAACACCATATATTTT | CASGGRSGNTIYF | NA | TRBJ1-3 | NA | TRBV7-2
TGTGCCAGCAGCGTAGGTCCAGCGGGAGGGCCAGATACGCAGTATTTT | CASSVGPAGGPDTQYF | TRBD2 | TRBJ2-3 | NA | TRBV9
TGTGCCAGCCGGGGAGGAGACTCCTACAATGAGCAGTTCTTC | CASRGGDSYNEQFF | NA | TRBJ2-1 | NA | TRBV5-6
TGTGCCAGCAGCCAAGGGGTCACAGGGAATTCACCCCTCCACTTT | CASSQGVTGNSPLHF | NA | TRBJ1-6 | once | TRBV3-1/TRBV3-2
TGTGCCATCAGTGAAACCTGGGGGACTAGCGGTTCCTACGAGCAGTACTTC | CAISETWGTSGSYEQYF | TRBD2 | TRBJ2-7 | NA | TRBV10-3
TGTGCCAGCAGTTACTCGAAAGCGGGGGACCGCCAAGAGACCCAGTACTTC | CASSYSKAGDRQETQYF | TRBD2 | TRBJ2-5 | NA | TRBV6-2/TRBV6-3
TGCAGCGTTTTTAGACTAGCGGGAGAAGGAGATACGCAGTATTTT | CSVFRLAGEGDTQYF | TRBD2 | TRBJ2-3 | NA | TRBV29-1
TGTGCCAGCAGTTTACAGCCAGGCTATGGCTACACCTTC | CASSLQPGYGYTF | NA | TRBJ1-2 | NA | TRBV27
TGTGCCAGCAGCTTAGACAGGGGTCAAAATTCACCCCTCCACTTT | CASSLDRGQNSPLHF | TRBD1 | TRBJ1-6 | once | TRBV7-9
TGTGCCTGGATTGAGGGATCTGAAGCTTTCTTT | CAWIEGSEAFF | NA | TRBJ1-1 | NA | TRBV30
TGTGCCAGCAGGGGCGGGGACGAGCAGTACTTC | CASRGGDEQYF | NA | TRBJ2-7 | NA | TRBV5-4
TGTGCCAGCTCGGTGGGGACCTCTGGAAACACCATATATTTT | CASSVGTSGNTIYF | NA | TRBJ1-3 | NA | TRBV18
TGTGCCAGCAGCTTAGCGCGGGACAGGGGGCTTTATGAGCAGTTCTTC | CASSLARDRGLYEQFF | TRBD1 | TRBJ2-1 | NA | TRBV7-6
TGTGCCAGCAACATAGGAGGGACAGCCTCCTACGAGCAGTACTTC | CASNIGGTASYEQYF | NA | TRBJ2-7 | once | TRBV6-5
TGTGCCATCAGTGAGTCGGGGCTCTTACGGGACTACGAGCAGTACTTC | CAISESGLLRDYEQYF | NA | TRBJ2-7 | NA | TRBV10-3
TGTGCCAGCACCCCGGCCCCGGGGGGGACTGAAGCTTTCTTT | CASTPAPGGTEAFF | NA | TRBJ1-1 | NA | TRBV6-2/TRBV6-3
TGTGCCAGCAGCTTGCGGCGGGCCCACAATGAGCAGTTCTTC | CASSLRRAHNEQFF | NA | TRBJ2-1 | NA | TRBV5-8
TGTGCCAGCAGCTTATTAGGGGGCGATGGTTCACCCCTCCACTTT | CASSLLGGDGSPLHF | TRBD1 | TRBJ1-6 | NA | TRBV7-8
TGTGCCAGCAGCTCTACACTAGCGGGGGGGGAGACCCAGTACTTC | CASSSTLAGGETQYF | TRBD2 | TRBJ2-5 | NA | TRBV7-8
TGTGCCAGCAGTTTATTGTCTACGACAAGTCAGACGGAAGCTTTCTTT | CASSLLSTTSQTEAFF | NA | TRBJ1-1 | NA | TRBV28
TGTGCCACCAGCAGAGATGTAAGAGGCAATCAGCCCCAGCATTTT | CATSRDVRGNQPQHF | NA | TRBJ1-5 | NA | TRBV15
TGTGCTAGTAAAGGAACAGGGTGGACTGAAGCTTTCTTT | CASKGTGWTEAFF | NA | TRBJ1-1 | few | TRBV12-5
TGCGCCAGCAGTGCCTTCAGGGGAATGAACACTGAAGCTTTCTTT | CASSAFRGMNTEAFF | NA | TRBJ1-1 | NA | TRBV10-1
TGTGCCAGCAGCCACCGCGGACAGGGGGTGAATGAGCAGTTCTTC | CASSHRGQGVNEQFF | TRBD1 | TRBJ2-1 | NA | TRBV3-1/TRBV3-2
TGTGCCAGCAGCTTAAGGGGTGGGACTAGCGGGAAAGAGTCCTACGAGCAGTACTTC | CASSLRGGTSGKESYEQYF | TRBD2 | TRBJ2-7 | NA | TRBV7-2
TGTGCCAGCTCACGACCAATGACTAGCACAGATACGCAGTATTTT | CASSRPMTSTDTQYF | NA | TRBJ2-3 | few | TRBV18
TGTGCCAGCAGTTTAGGGGGCGCCGTGGGCTCCTACGAGCAGTACTTC | CASSLGGAVGSYEQYF | NA | TRBJ2-7 | many | TRBV27
TGTGCCTGGAGTGTCGAGCCGAATCAGCCCCAGCATTTT | CAWSVEPNQPQHF | NA | TRBJ1-5 | NA | TRBV30
TGCGCCAGCAGCCAAGCCAGGACAGGGAATTACGAGCAGTACTTC | CASSQARTGNYEQYF | TRBD1 | TRBJ2-7 | NA | TRBV4-3
TGTGCCAGCAGTCAGGGAGTTGACACTGAAGCTTTCTTT | CASSQGVDTEAFF | NA | TRBJ1-1 | NA | TRBV2
TGTGCCAGCAAAGGGGAGGCTAATGAAAAACTGTTTTTT | CASKGEANEKLFF | NA | TRBJ1-4 | NA | TRBV7-9
TGTGCCAGCAGCTTAGATATGGGGGCCACTCAGCCCCAGCATTTT | CASSLDMGATQPQHF | NA | TRBJ1-5 | NA | TRBV7-8
TGTGCCAGCAGTTTGCACTGGACAGGGTCCTACGAGCAGTACTTC | CASSLHWTGSYEQYF | TRBD1 | TRBJ2-7 | NA | TRBV27
TGTGCCAGCAGCCACAACCGGGACCCCACAGATACGCAGTATTTT | CASSHNRDPTDTQYF | NA | TRBJ2-3 | NA | TRBV3-1/TRBV3-2
TGTGCCAGCAGCTTAGAAAAGCGGACGCGCCAAGAGACCCAGTACTTC | CASSLEKRTRQETQYF | NA | TRBJ2-5 | NA | TRBV5-4
TGCGCCAGCAGCTTGATGACTAGCGGGTCCACAGATACGCAGTATTTT | CASSLMTSGSTDTQYF | TRBD2 | TRBJ2-3 | NA | TRBV5-1
TGCGCCAGCAGCTCCGCCGCCGGGACAGGGGGAGGAGAGCAGTTCTTC | CASSSAAGTGGGEQFF | TRBD1 | TRBJ2-1 | NA | TRBV5-1
TGTGCAAGTCGCCCACCGACAGGGCGGAGGTGGTGGACTGAAGCTTTCTTT | CASRPPTGRRWWTEAFF | NA | TRBJ1-1 | NA | TRBV12-2
TGTGCCAGCAGCCCGGGACAGGCGAATGAAAAACTGTTTTTT | CASSPGQANEKLFF | TRBD1 | TRBJ1-4 | NA | TRBV11-2
TGTGCCACCAGTGAAGGGACTCTCCTCTGGGACACTGAAGCTTTCTTT | CATSEGTLLWDTEAFF | NA | TRBJ1-1 | NA | TRBV24-1
TGTGCCAGCAGGAAAACAGGGACCGCGGAAGCTTTCTTT | CASRKTGTAEAFF | NA | TRBJ1-1 | NA | TRBV27
TGTGCCAGCAGCCGGCGGGGGGGCGGCACAGATACGCAGTATTTT | CASSRRGGGTDTQYF | TRBD2 | TRBJ2-3 | NA | TRBV7-2
TGTGCCAGCAGCCGTAGGGGAGGCCAAGAGACCCAGTACTTC | CASSRRGGQETQYF | NA | TRBJ2-5 | NA | TRBV6-5
TGTGCCAGTAGTCATACCGGACTGTGGAACAACTATGGCTACACCTTC | CASSHTGLWNNYGYTF | NA | TRBJ1-2 | NA | TRBV19
TGTGCCAGCAGTTCCTACCGGGACACTCTCGAAGCTTTCTTT | CASSSYRDTLEAFF | NA | TRBJ1-1 | few | TRBV27
TGTGCCAGCTCACCAACAATGCAGGTTTATGGCTACACCTTC | CASSPTMQVYGYTF | NA | TRBJ1-2 | NA | TRBV18
TGTGCCAGCAGCTCCCTGGTGAGGGAGACCCAGTACTTC | CASSSLVRETQYF | NA | TRBJ2-5 | NA | TRBV7-2
TGTGCCAGCAGCCCCCGACAGAACTCCCTTGGGACTGAAGCTTTCTTT | CASSPRQNSLGTEAFF | NA | TRBJ1-1 | NA | TRBV9
TGTGCCAGCAGCACACACGAGGAGCAGTTCTTC | CASSTHEEQFF | NA | TRBJ2-1 | few | TRBV7-2
TGTGCCATCAGCGAATCCCGGACAGGGGACACCGGGGAGCTGTTTTTT | CAISESRTGDTGELFF | TRBD1 | TRBJ2-2 | NA | TRBV10-3
TGTGCCAGCAGTCCGATCAACGGACCAGGGGGATACGAGCAGTACTTC | CASSPINGPGGYEQYF | TRBD1 | TRBJ2-7 | once | TRBV6-2/TRBV6-3
TGTGCCACCAGTGATTTGGAAGATACGCAGTATTTT | CATSDLEDTQYF | NA | TRBJ2-3 | once | TRBV24-1
TGTGCCAGCAGCTTTAACAGGGGCGACACTGAAGCTTTCTTT | CASSFNRGDTEAFF | TRBD1 | TRBJ1-1 | few | TRBV11-2
TGCAGTGCTAGTCCGGGACAGGGGCTAGGGGAAAAACTGTTTTTT | CSASPGQGLGEKLFF | TRBD1 | TRBJ1-4 | once | TRBV20-1